This is a list of T cell receptor beta chains from one sample in a study of OX40 agonist ivuxolimab in advanced cancers. Repertoires were generated with immunoSEQ multiplex PCR, while TCRdb's copy carries only in-frame clones and drops some. The sample has around 70,000 clones; roughly 82% are singletons. Here the sequenced sample was CD4+ or CD8+ T cells sorted from blood, taken in a trial of the OX40 agonist ivuxolimab. The source is an adult with an advanced solid tumor such as melanoma, head and neck, liver or kidney cancer. The CDR3 runs from the conserved cysteine through the conserved F or W. The D gene is left open where the match is weak. The size field is filled for only some rows; it gives once, few, many or a size class.

j_call	cdr3_length	clone_size	d_call	v_call	cdr3_nt	cdr3_aa
TRBJ1-2	14	NA	NA	TRBV7-3	TGTGCCAGCAGCTCAAGGGGAGCTAACTATGGCTACACCTTC	CASSSRGANYGYTF
TRBJ1-5	15	NA	TRBD1	TRBV10-1	TGCGCCAGCAGCAGGACAGGGGAGCGCAATCAGCCCCAGCATTTT	CASSRTGERNQPQHF
TRBJ2-7	16	NA	TRBD2	TRBV4-3	TGCGCCAGCAGCAAAGGGGTGGGGACTAGAGTCTCTGAGCAGTACTTC	CASSKGVGTRVSEQYF
TRBJ2-2	18	NA	TRBD2	TRBV18	TGTGCCAGCTCACCCCCCGGGACTAGCGGGACGAACACCGGGGAGCTGTTTTTT	CASSPPGTSGTNTGELFF
TRBJ1-4	16	NA	NA	TRBV15	TGTGCCACCAGCAGGCCCGGGGAGGCCTCAGGTGAAAAACTGTTTTTT	CATSRPGEASGEKLFF
TRBJ2-1	14	NA	NA	TRBV6-6	TGTGCCAGCAGTTATACGAGCTCCTACAATGAGCAGTTCTTC	CASSYTSSYNEQFF
TRBJ1-2	14	once	NA	TRBV5-1	TGCGCCAGCAGCTTGGCCCAGACAGCCTATGGCTACACCTTC	CASSLAQTAYGYTF
TRBJ2-7	12	NA	TRBD1	TRBV6-1	TGTGCCAGCAGGGGACAGTCCTACGAGCAGTACTTC	CASRGQSYEQYF
TRBJ1-2	15	NA	TRBD1	TRBV6-5	TGTGCCAGCAGTCCTGGACAGGGCGGGATTTATGGCTACACCTTC	CASSPGQGGIYGYTF
TRBJ2-1	15	NA	NA	TRBV19	TGTGCCAGTAGGGACGGACAAAGCTCCTACAATGAGCAGTTCTTC	CASRDGQSSYNEQFF
TRBJ2-1	14	NA	NA	TRBV9	TGTGCCAGCAGCGAGGGACTTTCCTACAATGAGCAGTTCTTC	CASSEGLSYNEQFF
TRBJ1-2	18	NA	TRBD1	TRBV27	TGTGCCAGCAGTTTATCCGGGACAGCCACCGCGGTTAGGTATGGCTACACCTTC	CASSLSGTATAVRYGYTF
TRBJ1-5	15	NA	NA	TRBV7-9	TGTGCCAGCAGCAGCCGGGACGGTAGCAATCAGCCCCAGCATTTT	CASSSRDGSNQPQHF
TRBJ1-5	13	NA	NA	TRBV10-3	TGTGCCACCCTGGGGGGCCTCAATCAGCCCCAGCATTTT	CATLGGLNQPQHF
TRBJ1-1	12	many	NA	TRBV30	TGTGCCTGGAGTTTTGGAGGGACTGAAGCTTTCTTT	CAWSFGGTEAFF
TRBJ1-1	16	NA	NA	TRBV11-2	TGTGCCAGCAGCTTAGCGGGGAAAAGGCAAATGACCGAAGCTTTCTTT	CASSLAGKRQMTEAFF
TRBJ2-7	15	NA	NA	TRBV6-1	TGTGCCAGCAGCGCAACAGGGTTGGGGTCCTACGAGCAGTACTTC	CASSATGLGSYEQYF
TRBJ2-1	15	NA	NA	TRBV6-6	TGTGCCAGCAGGATTGAGGGCCAAACTTACAATGAGCAGTTCTTC	CASRIEGQTYNEQFF
TRBJ2-2	12	NA	NA	TRBV27	TGTGCCACCAGTGTGAACACCGGGGAGCTGTTTTTT	CATSVNTGELFF
TRBJ1-1	15	NA	NA	TRBV18	TGTGCCAGCTCACCACCAACCAGGGATACCACTGAAGCTTTCTTT	CASSPPTRDTTEAFF
TRBJ1-2	19	NA	TRBD1	TRBV9	TGTGCCAGCAGCGCCATCGTAGCCGACCCGGACAGGGGACGAAGGGGCTACACCTTC	CASSAIVADPDRGRRGYTF
TRBJ2-7	15	NA	TRBD1	TRBV6-5	TGTGCCAGCAGTTACTCACGGACAGGGGGCAACGAGCAGTACTTC	CASSYSRTGGNEQYF
TRBJ2-2	14	NA	NA	TRBV21-1	TGTGCCAGCAGCTGGCCAGGCTTAACCGGGGAGCTGTTTTTT	CASSWPGLTGELFF
TRBJ2-1	17	NA	TRBD2	TRBV7-9	TGTGCCAGCAGCCGGGGACTAGCGGGAACTTTATACAATGAGCAGTTCTTC	CASSRGLAGTLYNEQFF
TRBJ1-1	12	NA	NA	TRBV5-1	TGCGCCAGCAGCCAACGAGGGCCTGAAGCTTTCTTT	CASSQRGPEAFF
TRBJ1-1	15	NA	NA	TRBV11-2	TGTGCCAGCAGTTTATACCAGGGTGGGAACACTGAAGCTTTCTTT	CASSLYQGGNTEAFF
TRBJ2-5	14	few	NA	TRBV7-3	TGTGCCAGCAGCCCCCGGGCAGGGACGGAGACCCAGTACTTC	CASSPRAGTETQYF
TRBJ1-2	12	few	NA	TRBV5-1	TGCGCCAGCAGCTTGGATTTTGGGGGCTACACCTTC	CASSLDFGGYTF
TRBJ1-4	13	NA	TRBD1	TRBV2	TGTGCCACTACGGGACAGCGAGAAGAAAAACTGTTTTTT	CATTGQREEKLFF
TRBJ1-2	12	NA	NA	TRBV5-1	TGCGCCAGCAGCTTGGAAGGAAATGGCTACACCTTC	CASSLEGNGYTF
TRBJ2-5	16	once	TRBD1	TRBV18	TGTGCCAGCTCACGAATAGGACAGGGAAACCAAGAGACCCAGTACTTC	CASSRIGQGNQETQYF